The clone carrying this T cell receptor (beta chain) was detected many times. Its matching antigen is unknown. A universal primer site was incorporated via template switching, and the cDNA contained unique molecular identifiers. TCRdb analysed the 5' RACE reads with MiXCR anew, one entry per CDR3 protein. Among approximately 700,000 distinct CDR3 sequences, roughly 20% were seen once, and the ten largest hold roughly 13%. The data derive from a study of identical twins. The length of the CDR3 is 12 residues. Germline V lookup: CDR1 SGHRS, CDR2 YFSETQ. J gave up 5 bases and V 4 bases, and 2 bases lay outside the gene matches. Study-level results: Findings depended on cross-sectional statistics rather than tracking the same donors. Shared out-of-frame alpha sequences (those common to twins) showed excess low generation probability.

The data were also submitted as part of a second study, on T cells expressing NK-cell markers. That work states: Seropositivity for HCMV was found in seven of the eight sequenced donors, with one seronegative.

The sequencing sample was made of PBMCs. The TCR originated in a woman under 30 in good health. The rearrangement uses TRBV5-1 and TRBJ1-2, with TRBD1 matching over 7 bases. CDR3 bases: TGCGCCAGCAGCGCCAGGGGGTATGGCTACACCTTC. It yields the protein CASSARGYGYTF.